The 8 T cell receptor beta chains below all came from one sample that was sequenced in a study of response to subunit inactivated influenza vaccine. Using its own MiXCR run on the RT-PCR reads, TCRdb lists one record per CDR3 protein. The sample gives approximately 500,000 distinct CDR3 sequences, 14% of which show up once; approximately 10% is in the top ten. The specimen was PBMCs from blood, collected 11 to 12 days after vaccination. These TCRs come from a man over 45 who received an inactivated influenza vaccine.

This rearrangement joins TRBV3-1 to TRBJ1-5; D is unclear. The CDR3 loop spans 14 amino acids. Germline-derived CDR1 and CDR2 are LGHDT and YNNKEL (reference sequence). V lost 0 bases, J lost 3 bases, and 6 bases lay in between. The CDR3 loop is CASSQERVNQPQHF. The DNA of the CDR3 is TGTGCCAGCAGCCAAGAGCGGGTCAATCAGCCCCAGCATTTT.

This clonotype was detected a few times. CDR3 sequence: CASSLEAGVGNEQFF. The CDR3 DNA is TGTGCCAGCAGCTTAGAGGCGGGAGTGGGGAATGAGCAGTTCTTC. The chain carries TRBV7-2 and TRBJ2-1; TRBD2 aligns across 7 bases. The V and J ends lost 1 base and 7 bases, in that order; junction bases with no gene match: 7. The CDR3 consists of 15 residues. CDR1 SGHTA and CDR2 FQGNSA come from the germline V gene. The full variable domain, rest sourced from reference TRBV7-2 and TRBJ2-1, is GAGVSQSPSNKVTEKGKDVELRCDPISGHTALYWYRQSLGQGLEFLIYFQGNSAPDKSGLPSDRFSAERTGGSVSTLTIQRTQQEDSAVYLCASSLEAGVGNEQFFGPGTRLTVL.

The chain couples TRBV4-1 to TRBJ1-4; 8 bases agree with TRBD1. CDR1 and CDR2 from the germline V gene are MGHRA and YSYEKL. CDR3 size: 15 residues. J lost 11 bases, V lost 1 base, and 9 bases had no gene match. DNA for the CDR3: TGCGCCAGCAGCCAAGTAGGACAGGGTGGTCGGAAACTGTTTTTT. As protein: CASSQVGQGGRKLFF.

This clonotype has a count of ten or more. The V gene is TRBV12-3 or TRBV12-4, the J gene TRBJ2-1; 9 nucleotides line up with TRBD2. J lost 6 bases, V lost 6 bases, and 12 bases had no gene match. The CDR3 spans 16 residues. This CDR3 is CASSPGTSLTPNEQFF. In DNA form, the CDR3 reads TGTGCCAGCAGCCCCGGGACTAGCTTAACTCCCAATGAGCAGTTCTTC.

This clonotype turned up a few times. V usage is TRBV7-9 and J usage is TRBJ1-2; no reliable D call. The length of the CDR3 is 14 residues. The germline gives CDR1 SEHNR, CDR2 FQNEAQ (reference sequence). The V gene lost 5 bases and the J gene lost 2 bases, with 12 bases spanning the gap. In DNA, the CDR3 is TGTGCCAGCAGCCTCGGGGAGGGCAACTATGGCTACACCTTC. This sequence encodes CASSLGEGNYGYTF.

This clonotype turned up a few times. This chain joins TRBV7-2 and TRBJ2-1; 8 bases agree with TRBD2. Germline trimming cut 1 base from V and 9 bases from J; bases unmatched to any gene: 14. The germline gives CDR1 SGHTA, CDR2 FQGNSA. The CDR3 loop spans 17 amino acids. In DNA form, the CDR3 reads TGTGCCAGCAGCTTAGTCGGGATTCTGCGGGGGGAAGGTGAGCAGTTCTTC. Translation: CASSLVGILRGEGEQFF.

A few counts support this clonotype. The chain combines TRBV3-1 with TRBJ1-1; maybe TRBD1 (5 bases). Germline lookup yields CDR1 LGHDT and CDR2 YNNKEL (reference sequence). Trimming pared 6 bases from V and 4 bases from J, leaving 12 bases between. The CDR3 length is 13 residues. For the CDR3, the DNA is TGTGCCAGCAGTTTGCCTGGGACCACTGAAGCTTTCTTT. Its protein product is CASSLPGTTEAFF.

In its sample, this clonotype was seen a few times. V gene TRBV30 combines with J gene TRBJ1-4; maybe TRBD1 (6 bases). This CDR3 region has 13 residues. Between the trimmed V and J ends, which lost 2 bases and 8 bases, there was a span of 12 bases. The germline CDR1 and CDR2 sequences are GTSNPN and SVGIG (reference sequence). The CDR3 loop is CAWSLAGAEKLFF. CDR3 bases: TGTGCCTGGAGTTTGGCAGGGGCCGAAAAACTGTTTTTT.